The clone carrying this T cell receptor (beta chain) was recorded only once. These data originate in a study of blood T cell repertoires in COVID-19. Looking at the study overall: Italy, Spain and the United States were the sources of the convalescent and acute COVID-19 samples. Sources were T cells, B-cell-depleted T cells, or PBMCs; the material itself was cDNA or gDNA.

CDR3 length equals 12 residues. V was pared by 9 bases and J by 3 bases, with 1 base of the junction left unmatched. Germline V lookup: CDR1 SNHLY, CDR2 FYNNEI. Authors' analysis steps: Counts of nucleated cells, estimated from reference gene primer amplification, were obtained. Produced via immunoSEQ multiplex PCR; TCRdb's table is partial and in-frame only. D and trimming were read from the DNA, whereas the V and J calls and clone size are those reported in that table. Among about 330,000 clones listed, 80% to 90% were seen once. The chain is built from TRBV2 and TRBJ1-1, with 10 bases that match TRBD1. The sequencing input was peripheral blood. This TCR was recovered from a man in his late teens or twenties who had recovered from COVID-19. DNA for the CDR3: TGTGCCAGGGGACAGGGGCACACTGAAGCTTTCTTT. As protein: CARGQGHTEAFF.